This is a list of T cell receptor beta chains from one sample in a study of brain T cells in children with intractable seizures. TCRdb keeps only in-frame clones here, not all; method: immunoSEQ multiplex PCR. Here the sample spans 340,000 or so clones, roughly 93% being singletons. The specimen comprised peripheral blood, sampled more than 4 months after surgery. These receptors all stem from a boy in the first two years of life with tuberous sclerosis and intractable seizures. Each CDR3 is given with its conserved first and last residue. D genes are given only for firm matches. A clone size is listed for some rows: how often the clone was seen (once, few, many), or a class if it is expanded.

len: 14; j_gene: TRBJ1-3; v_gene: TRBV6-5; abundance: .; d_gene: TRBD1; CDR3nt: TGTGCCAGCAGGGACAGGGCGGCTGGAAACACCATATATTTT; CDR3aa: CASRDRAAGNTIYF
len: 15; j_gene: TRBJ1-4; v_gene: TRBV5-8; abundance: .; d_gene: .; CDR3nt: TGTGCCAGCAGCTTGGTTGGGTCAGTGGATGAAAAACTGTTTTTT; CDR3aa: CASSLVGSVDEKLFF
len: 12; j_gene: TRBJ1-1; v_gene: TRBV5-1; abundance: .; d_gene: .; CDR3nt: TGCGCCAGCAGTTACGGAGGGAATGAAGCTTTCTTT; CDR3aa: CASSYGGNEAFF
len: 14; j_gene: TRBJ1-1; v_gene: TRBV5-1; abundance: .; d_gene: .; CDR3nt: TGCGCCAGCAGCTTGGCGTTTGCGAACACTGAAGCTTTCTTT; CDR3aa: CASSLAFANTEAFF
len: 16; j_gene: TRBJ2-7; v_gene: TRBV5-4; abundance: .; d_gene: .; CDR3nt: TGTGCCAGCAGCTTGGTCGCTTCTGCAAGGCCCTACGAGCAGTACTTC; CDR3aa: CASSLVASARPYEQYF
len: 11; j_gene: TRBJ1-1; v_gene: TRBV29-1; abundance: once; d_gene: .; CDR3nt: TGCAGCGTTAAACTCCCGGGGGAAGCTTTCTTT; CDR3aa: CSVKLPGEAFF
len: 10; j_gene: TRBJ2-7; v_gene: TRBV2; abundance: .; d_gene: .; CDR3nt: TGTGCCAGCATTAGGTACGAGCAGTACTTC; CDR3aa: CASIRYEQYF
len: 13; j_gene: TRBJ2-7; v_gene: TRBV5-1; abundance: .; d_gene: .; CDR3nt: TGCGCCAGCAGCGCGTCAGCGTCCTACGAGCAGTACTTC; CDR3aa: CASSASASYEQYF
len: 15; j_gene: TRBJ1-6; v_gene: TRBV10-3; abundance: .; d_gene: .; CDR3nt: TGTGCCATCAGCCAACAGGCGGGGTGGAATTCACCCCTCCACTTT; CDR3aa: CAISQQAGWNSPLHF
len: 13; j_gene: TRBJ1-1; v_gene: TRBV18; abundance: .; d_gene: .; CDR3nt: TGTGCCAGCTCACCTTCACGGGACACTGAAGCTTTCTTT; CDR3aa: CASSPSRDTEAFF
len: 14; j_gene: TRBJ2-7; v_gene: TRBV19; abundance: .; d_gene: TRBD1; CDR3nt: TGTGCCAGTAGTATACAGGGGGCGTCCTACGAGCAGTACTTC; CDR3aa: CASSIQGASYEQYF
len: 15; j_gene: TRBJ1-1; v_gene: TRBV7-9; abundance: .; d_gene: .; CDR3nt: TGTGCCAGCAGCTTACAGCCAGGGTATAACACTGAAGCTTTCTTT; CDR3aa: CASSLQPGYNTEAFF
len: 13; j_gene: TRBJ2-7; v_gene: TRBV27; abundance: .; d_gene: .; CDR3nt: TGTGCCAGCAGTTTAAACCCATCCTACGAGCAGTACTTC; CDR3aa: CASSLNPSYEQYF
len: 14; j_gene: TRBJ2-1; v_gene: TRBV6-1; abundance: .; d_gene: .; CDR3nt: TGTGCCAGCAGTGACAGGTATTCCTACAATGAGCAGTTCTTC; CDR3aa: CASSDRYSYNEQFF
len: 16; j_gene: TRBJ2-5; v_gene: TRBV10-3; abundance: once; d_gene: TRBD2; CDR3nt: TGTGCCATCAGTGGGCCGGGACTAGAATTTCGAGAGACCCAGTACTTC; CDR3aa: CAISGPGLEFRETQYF
len: 14; j_gene: TRBJ2-4; v_gene: TRBV28; abundance: .; d_gene: TRBD2; CDR3nt: TGTGCCAGCAGTCACGGACTAGCGGAAAACATTCAGTACTTC; CDR3aa: CASSHGLAENIQYF
len: 16; j_gene: TRBJ2-1; v_gene: TRBV6-2/TRBV6-3; abundance: .; d_gene: TRBD2; CDR3nt: TGTGCCAGCAGTGTCGCATCTAGCGGGTACTACAATGAGCAGTTCTTC; CDR3aa: CASSVASSGYYNEQFF
len: 14; j_gene: TRBJ1-1; v_gene: TRBV2; abundance: .; d_gene: .; CDR3nt: TGTGCCAGCAGCGATGACAGGTTGAACACTGAAGCTTTCTTT; CDR3aa: CASSDDRLNTEAFF
len: 17; j_gene: TRBJ2-3; v_gene: TRBV11-3; abundance: .; d_gene: TRBD2; CDR3nt: TGTGCCAGCAGCCCCCGGCCGGGACTAGAGGCCCCAGATACGCAGTATTTT; CDR3aa: CASSPRPGLEAPDTQYF
len: 14; j_gene: TRBJ1-5; v_gene: TRBV28; abundance: .; d_gene: .; CDR3nt: TGTGCCAGCAGCCCTGACACGATCAATCAGCCCCAGCATTTT; CDR3aa: CASSPDTINQPQHF
len: 13; j_gene: TRBJ1-2; v_gene: TRBV7-9; abundance: .; d_gene: .; CDR3nt: TGTGCCAGCAGCTGGACAGTCAACTATGGCTACACCTTC; CDR3aa: CASSWTVNYGYTF
len: 15; j_gene: TRBJ1-5; v_gene: TRBV7-8; abundance: .; d_gene: TRBD1; CDR3nt: TGTGCCAGCAGCTTAGCGGCAGGGGGCAGGCAGCCCCAGCATTTT; CDR3aa: CASSLAAGGRQPQHF
len: 14; j_gene: TRBJ1-1; v_gene: TRBV19; abundance: .; d_gene: .; CDR3nt: TGTGCCAGTAGTATAGATCTATGGGGGGTTGAAGCTTTCTTT; CDR3aa: CASSIDLWGVEAFF
len: 12; j_gene: TRBJ2-1; v_gene: TRBV9; abundance: .; d_gene: .; CDR3nt: TGTGCCAGCAGTGCACCACATAATGAGCAGTTCTTC; CDR3aa: CASSAPHNEQFF
len: 19; j_gene: TRBJ1-2; v_gene: TRBV15; abundance: .; d_gene: .; CDR3nt: TGTGCCACCAGCAGATCCCCGAAACACAGGGTCGTCTCTAACTATGGCTACACCTTC; CDR3aa: CATSRSPKHRVVSNYGYTF
len: 15; j_gene: TRBJ2-7; v_gene: TRBV28; abundance: .; d_gene: TRBD1; CDR3nt: TGTGCCAGCAGTTCCTCGGACAGGGCCTCCTACGAGCAGTACTTC; CDR3aa: CASSSSDRASYEQYF
len: 15; j_gene: TRBJ2-7; v_gene: TRBV5-1; abundance: .; d_gene: .; CDR3nt: TGCGCCAGCAGCTTGGCCCCGGGGGAGGTCTACGAGCAGTACTTC; CDR3aa: CASSLAPGEVYEQYF
len: 13; j_gene: TRBJ2-5; v_gene: TRBV4-2; abundance: .; d_gene: .; CDR3nt: TGTGCCAGCAGCCCCCTGCCCGGAGAGACCCAGTACTTC; CDR3aa: CASSPLPGETQYF
len: 15; j_gene: TRBJ1-6; v_gene: TRBV6-5; abundance: .; d_gene: TRBD1; CDR3nt: TGTGCCAGCAGTTACTCGGACAGGGGAGTTTCACCCCTCCACTTT; CDR3aa: CASSYSDRGVSPLHF
len: 15; j_gene: TRBJ2-7; v_gene: TRBV6-1; abundance: .; d_gene: .; CDR3nt: TGTGCCAGCACTATACGTGGACACTTTCCCTACGAGCAGTACTTC; CDR3aa: CASTIRGHFPYEQYF
len: 16; j_gene: TRBJ1-1; v_gene: TRBV19; abundance: .; d_gene: .; CDR3nt: TGTGCCAGTAGTATGGAGGGGGTCCCAAAGAACACTGAAGCTTTCTTT; CDR3aa: CASSMEGVPKNTEAFF
len: 14; j_gene: TRBJ1-1; v_gene: TRBV5-1; abundance: .; d_gene: .; CDR3nt: TGCGCCAGCAGCCCGGAGGGGTGGGACCCCAGAACTTTCTTT; CDR3aa: CASSPEGWDPRTFF
len: 15; j_gene: TRBJ1-2; v_gene: TRBV7-8; abundance: .; d_gene: TRBD1; CDR3nt: TGTGCCAGCAGCCCAAGCAGGGGGAGGAACTATGGCTACACCTTC; CDR3aa: CASSPSRGRNYGYTF
len: 14; j_gene: TRBJ1-1; v_gene: TRBV7-9; abundance: .; d_gene: .; CDR3nt: TGTGCCAGCAGCTTGTCCGCAGAGAACACTGAAGCTTTCTTT; CDR3aa: CASSLSAENTEAFF
len: 15; j_gene: TRBJ2-2; v_gene: TRBV3-1/TRBV3-2; abundance: .; d_gene: .; CDR3nt: TGTGCCAGCAGCCAAGAGTACCATGGCACCGGGGAGCTGTTTTTT; CDR3aa: CASSQEYHGTGELFF
len: 13; j_gene: TRBJ1-2; v_gene: TRBV13; abundance: .; d_gene: .; CDR3nt: TGTGCCAGCAGCAAGTGGACGGGGTGGGGCTACACCTTC; CDR3aa: CASSKWTGWGYTF
len: 15; j_gene: TRBJ2-7; v_gene: TRBV29-1; abundance: .; d_gene: .; CDR3nt: TGCAGCGTTGAAGGAGGTGAGAATGCGGGGTACGAGCAGTACTTC; CDR3aa: CSVEGGENAGYEQYF
len: 13; j_gene: TRBJ2-3; v_gene: TRBV6-6; abundance: .; d_gene: .; CDR3nt: TGTGCCATAGGGGGGCCAAGCGCAGATACGCAGTATTTT; CDR3aa: CAIGGPSADTQYF
len: 13; j_gene: TRBJ1-6; v_gene: TRBV12-3/TRBV12-4; abundance: .; d_gene: .; CDR3nt: TGTGCCAGCAGGGCCGGAGGAGAGCGGTCCCTCCACTTT; CDR3aa: CASRAGGERSLHF
len: 14; j_gene: TRBJ1-1; v_gene: TRBV3-1/TRBV3-2; abundance: .; d_gene: .; CDR3nt: TGTGCCAGCAGCCGTAATGCGGAGGCCACTGAAGCTTTCTTT; CDR3aa: CASSRNAEATEAFF
len: 11; j_gene: TRBJ2-7; v_gene: TRBV20-1; abundance: .; d_gene: .; CDR3nt: TGCAGTGCTAGAGATTACGCCGAGCAGTACTTC; CDR3aa: CSARDYAEQYF
len: 14; j_gene: TRBJ1-4; v_gene: TRBV5-1; abundance: few; d_gene: .; CDR3nt: TGCGCCAGCAGCTTGGCGACCCTTAATGAAAAACTGTTTTTT; CDR3aa: CASSLATLNEKLFF
len: 18; j_gene: TRBJ2-1; v_gene: TRBV24-1; abundance: .; d_gene: .; CDR3nt: TGTGCCACCAGTTTTGGCGGTGGGGACACAAGCTCCTACAATGAGCAGTTCTTC; CDR3aa: CATSFGGGDTSSYNEQFF
len: 13; j_gene: TRBJ2-5; v_gene: TRBV5-1; abundance: .; d_gene: .; CDR3nt: TGCGCCAGCTGCCCGTTCCACCAAGAGACCCAGTACTTC; CDR3aa: CASCPFHQETQYF
len: 14; j_gene: TRBJ2-5; v_gene: TRBV3-1/TRBV3-2; abundance: .; d_gene: TRBD2; CDR3nt: TGTGCCAGCAGCTATACTAGCGGCCAAGAGACCCAGTACTTC; CDR3aa: CASSYTSGQETQYF
len: 17; j_gene: TRBJ2-1; v_gene: TRBV20-1; abundance: .; d_gene: TRBD2; CDR3nt: TGCAGTGCTAGTGATTACCGCGGGAGACTCCCCTACAATGAGCAGTTCTTC; CDR3aa: CSASDYRGRLPYNEQFF
len: 14; j_gene: TRBJ1-2; v_gene: TRBV6-5; abundance: once; d_gene: TRBD1; CDR3nt: TGTGCCAGCAGCTCGGACAGGGGGGGATATGGCTACACCTTC; CDR3aa: CASSSDRGGYGYTF
len: 17; j_gene: TRBJ2-1; v_gene: TRBV19; abundance: .; d_gene: TRBD2; CDR3nt: TGTGCCAGTAGTATGCCGGGACTAGCGGGGGGAAACAATGAGCAGTTCTTC; CDR3aa: CASSMPGLAGGNNEQFF